What follows describes a single T cell receptor (beta chain). Its antigen is as yet unknown. The CDR3 is 15 amino acids. Trimming stripped 8 bases from V and 0 bases from J, with 14 bases between. Germline CDR1 reads ENHRY; CDR2 reads SYGVKD. This sample is drawn from a study of cytomegalovirus exposure and HLA in healthy donors. PCR primers comprised 60 Vbeta and 13 Jbeta primers. Assay: immunoSEQ multiplex PCR; the TCRdb copy retains only in-frame clones and omits some. The table counts roughly 200,000 clones; 6.5% lies in the top ten. Whole-study findings and limits: Analysis performed later found roughly 17,000 TCR beta sequences associated with HLA alleles at 0.05 false discovery rate. Productive status was seen about 90% or about 30% of the time for most TCR beta V segments in an earlier analysis.

The sequenced sample was PBMCs. This clonotype was sampled from a man aged 30 to 45 in good health and CMV-seronegative. The rearrangement uses TRBV10-3 and TRBJ1-3, with a possible D match to TRBD1 (5 bases). CDR3 sequence (DNA): TGTGCCATCGCCTTGCAGGGCTACTCTGGAAACACCATATATTTT. It yields the protein CAIALQGYSGNTIYF.